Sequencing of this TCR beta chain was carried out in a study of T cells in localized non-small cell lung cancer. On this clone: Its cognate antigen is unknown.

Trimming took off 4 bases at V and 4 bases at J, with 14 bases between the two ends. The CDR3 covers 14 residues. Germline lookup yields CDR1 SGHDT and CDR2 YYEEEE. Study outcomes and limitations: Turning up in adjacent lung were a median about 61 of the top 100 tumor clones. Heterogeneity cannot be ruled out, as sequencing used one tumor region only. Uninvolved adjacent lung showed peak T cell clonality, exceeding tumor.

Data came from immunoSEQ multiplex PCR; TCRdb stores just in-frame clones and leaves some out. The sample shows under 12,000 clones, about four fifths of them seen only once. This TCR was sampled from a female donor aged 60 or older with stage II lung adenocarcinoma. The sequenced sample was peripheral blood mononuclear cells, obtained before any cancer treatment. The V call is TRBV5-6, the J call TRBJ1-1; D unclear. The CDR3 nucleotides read TGTGCCAGCAGCGCACAGAGAGTGGGCACTGAAGCTTTCTTT. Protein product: CASSAQRVGTEAFF.